The clone carrying this T cell receptor (beta chain) has ten or more counts. Its antigen is currently unknown. Genomic DNA was employed as the template in profiling TCR beta VDJ and CDR3. A single record per CDR3 protein comes from TCRdb applying MiXCR to the reads. The table has about 160,000 distinct CDR3 sequences, roughly 45% seen once; the top ten hold 0.8% to 1.1%. This record belongs to a study of CD8+CD57+ T cells in acquired aplastic anemia. Whole-study results and caveats: It was found that about 31 CD8+ CDR3 sequences were shared between patients and controls.

The source of this sequence is a human donor in good health. Sequenced input: sorted CD4+, CD8+, or CD8+CD57+ T cells (not recorded which) from PBMCs.

Here the CDR3 reads CSARRPGRTEAFF. The DNA of the CDR3 is TGCAGTGCTAGGCGTCCAGGAAGGACTGAAGCTTTCTTT. The rearrangement uses TRBV20-1 and TRBJ1-1; no clear D. Germline V gene sequence: CDR1 DFQATT, CDR2 SNEGSKA (reference sequence). The CDR3 is 13 amino acids. Trimming stripped 3 bases from V and 5 bases from J, with 13 bases between.